Listed here are 7 T cell receptor beta chains from one sample, sequenced in a study of blood T cell repertoires in COVID-19. The assay was immunoSEQ multiplex PCR, and TCRdb's table has in-frame clones only and misses some. This table holds some 140,000 clones, around 78% found once. Sequenced sample: peripheral blood. The receptors were gathered from a human donor in a cohort sampled during active COVID-19.

This sequence joins TRBV14 and TRBJ1-1, with D hard to call. From germline, CDR1 is SGHDN and CDR2 FVKESK. CDR3 length: 15 amino acids. V dropped 1 base and J dropped 5 bases, with 14 bases sitting between them. The CDR3 sequence: CASSQGTGRWTEAFF. CDR3 in DNA: TGTGCCAGCAGCCAAGGAACGGGGAGGTGGACTGAAGCTTTCTTT.

This rearrangement joins TRBV29-1 to TRBJ2-7; the D gene is possibly TRBD2 (7 bases). In germline, CDR1 is SQVTM, CDR2 ANQGSEA. V was clipped by 4 bases and J by 0 bases, with 13 bases between them. The CDR3 length is 14 residues. CDR3 bases: TGCAGCGTTGGGGGGGGCGGCACCTCCTACGAGCAGTACTTC. It specifies CSVGGGGTSYEQYF.

The chain has TRBV2 and TRBJ2-7; 7 bases map to TRBD1. Germline V gene lookup returns CDR1 SNHLY and CDR2 FYNNEI. The CDR3 is 13 amino acids. V trimming: 8 bases; J trimming: 3 bases; junction bases outside the gene matches: 7. The CDR3 DNA reads TGTGCCAGCCAGAGGGACAGAGACTACGAGCAGTACTTC. The encoded protein is CASQRDRDYEQYF.

The genes are TRBV3-1 (or the pseudogene TRBV3-2) and TRBJ2-2, with D maybe TRBD1 (7 bases). The V and J ends lost 11 bases and 5 bases respectively, with 24 bases between them. This CDR3 region has 16 residues. Germline CDR1 reads LGHDT; CDR2 reads YNNKEL (reference sequence). DNA for the CDR3: TGTGCCCGCCGCCAAGGGGGCGGGGCAAGTACCGGGGAGCTGTTTTTT. Translated: CARRQGGGASTGELFF.

The chain uses TRBV30 and TRBJ1-3, with D perhaps matching TRBD1 (6 bases). CDR3 size: 16 residues. V was pared by 4 bases and J by 0 bases, with 16 bases between. From germline, CDR1 is GTSNPN and CDR2 SVGIG (reference sequence). The CDR3 reads CAWTGDHKNSGNTIYF. The CDR3, as DNA: TGTGCCTGGACAGGGGACCACAAAAACTCTGGAAACACCATATATTTT.

The chain couples TRBV27 to TRBJ1-5; the match to TRBD1 covers 8 bases. This CDR3 spans 15 amino acids. The germline CDR1 and CDR2 sequences are MNHEY and SMNVEV (reference sequence). V lost 5 bases and J lost 3; bases outside the gene matches: 6. CDR3 protein: CASSTGQGVNQPQHF. For the CDR3, the DNA is TGTGCCAGCAGTACCGGACAGGGTGTCAATCAGCCCCAGCATTTT.

The genes are TRBV3-1 (or the pseudogene TRBV3-2) and TRBJ2-7; D is ambiguous. The germline gives CDR1 LGHDT, CDR2 YNNKEL (reference sequence). The CDR3 is made up of 14 amino acids. V was trimmed by 6 bases and J by 3 bases, leaving 15 bases between them. This CDR3 reads CASSQAFSHYEQYF. For the CDR3, the DNA is TGTGCCAGCAGTCAGGCCTTCTCCCACTACGAGCAGTACTTC.